Listed below are T cell receptor beta chains from one sample, sequenced in a study of blood T cell repertoires in COVID-19. Measured with immunoSEQ multiplex PCR; TCRdb has only the in-frame clones, and not every one. Of roughly 80,000 clones in the sample, about 83% were seen once. What was sequenced was peripheral blood. The source of these receptors is a woman older than 75 with active or convalescent COVID-19. The CDR3 runs from the conserved cysteine through the conserved F or W. D genes are given only for firm matches. The size of a clone is reported for some rows only, either as once, few or many, or as a class for expanded clones.

j_gene	d_gene	abundance	v_gene	CDR3aa	CDR3nt
TRBJ2-2	.	.	TRBV2	CASDPQGSGVTTGELFF	TGTGCCAGTGATCCCCAGGGAAGTGGGGTGACCACCGGGGAGCTGTTTTTT
TRBJ2-3	TRBD2	.	TRBV11-2	CASSLDGGRTDTQYF	TGTGCCAGCAGCTTAGACGGCGGGAGGACAGATACGCAGTATTTT
TRBJ1-1	.	.	TRBV18	CASSLRQDTEAFF	TGTGCCAGCTCACTAAGACAAGACACTGAAGCTTTCTTT
TRBJ2-2	.	.	TRBV10-3	CAITGVAGSAGELFF	TGTGCCATCACCGGCGTGGCAGGGTCGGCCGGGGAGCTGTTTTTT
TRBJ1-1	TRBD1	.	TRBV5-8	CASSLVGSGGGRGF	TGTGCCAGCAGCTTGGTGGGATCAGGGGGAGGACGCGGCTTT
TRBJ2-5	TRBD2	.	TRBV7-9	CASSLYTSGVQTQYF	TGTGCCAGCAGCTTATACACTAGCGGAGTTCAGACCCAGTACTTC
TRBJ2-3	TRBD2	.	TRBV9	CASSERGTSAITDTQYF	TGTGCCAGCAGCGAGCGGGGGACTAGCGCTATCACAGATACGCAGTATTTT
TRBJ2-7	TRBD1	.	TRBV7-8	CASSRQGATYEQYF	TGTGCCAGCAGCCGACAGGGGGCGACGTACGAGCAGTACTTC
TRBJ2-2	.	.	TRBV18	CASSPRRGQSRPGELFF	TGTGCCAGCTCACCACGTAGAGGGCAGTCAAGGCCCGGGGAGCTGTTTTTT
TRBJ1-5	.	few	TRBV6-6	CASSVQGNQPQHF	TGTGCCAGCTCGGTCCAGGGCAATCAGCCCCAGCATTTT
TRBJ1-6	TRBD1	.	TRBV27	CASSQIGQGIAPLHF	TGTGCCAGCAGTCAAATAGGACAGGGAATTGCACCCCTCCACTTT
TRBJ2-7	TRBD2	.	TRBV6-6	CATRGGSAYEQYF	TGTGCCACCCGGGGGGGGAGCGCCTACGAGCAGTACTTC
TRBJ1-6	TRBD1	few	TRBV30	CAWGYRDRVSPLHF	TGTGCCTGGGGATACCGGGACAGGGTGTCACCCCTCCACTTT
TRBJ2-1	TRBD1	.	TRBV5-1	CASSLQTGSHNEQFF	TGCGCCAGCAGCTTGCAGACAGGGAGTCACAATGAGCAGTTCTTC
TRBJ1-5	TRBD1	.	TRBV19	CATRTGTGSQPQHF	TGTGCCACTCGTACCGGGACAGGGAGCCAGCCCCAGCATTTT
TRBJ1-2	.	.	TRBV28	CASSLHNDYGYTF	TGTGCCAGCAGTTTGCACAACGACTATGGCTACACCTTC
TRBJ1-1	.	.	TRBV18	CASSRQTEAFF	TGTGCCAGCTCACGACAGACTGAAGCTTTCTTT
TRBJ1-1	.	.	TRBV7-8	CASSLDTVYTEAFF	TGTGCCAGCAGCTTAGATACGGTCTACACTGAAGCTTTCTTT
TRBJ1-2	.	.	TRBV2	CASNPMAGVDYTF	TGTGCCAGCAACCCGATGGCCGGGGTGGACTACACCTTC
TRBJ1-5	TRBD1	.	TRBV2	CASRMDRKGQPQHF	TGTGCCAGCAGGATGGACAGGAAGGGTCAGCCCCAGCATTTT
TRBJ1-6	.	.	TRBV28	CASSPTTGVYSYNSPLHF	TGTGCCAGCAGTCCGACGACCGGGGTGTACTCCTATAATTCACCCCTCCACTTT
TRBJ2-3	TRBD2	.	TRBV15	CATSTRLAGGTDTQYF	TGTGCCACCAGCACTCGACTAGCGGGGGGGACAGATACGCAGTATTTT
TRBJ2-3	.	.	TRBV7-2	CASSRRPGTQYF	TGTGCCAGCTCTCGCCGCCCAGGTACGCAGTATTTT
TRBJ1-6	.	.	TRBV27	CASSLGQNNSPLHF	TGTGCCAGCAGCCTAGGACAGAATAATTCACCCCTCCACTTT
TRBJ2-7	TRBD2	.	TRBV5-1	CASSPGLAAYEQYF	TGCGCCAGCAGCCCAGGACTAGCCGCCTACGAGCAGTACTTC
TRBJ1-5	.	.	TRBV28	CASTLGGGGARQPQHF	TGTGCCAGCACCTTAGGTGGAGGGGGGGCAAGACAGCCCCAGCATTTT
TRBJ1-1	.	.	TRBV6-2/TRBV6-3	CASSSSTGNTEAFF	TGTGCCAGCAGTTCATCGACGGGGAACACTGAAGCTTTCTTT
TRBJ2-1	.	.	TRBV11-2	CASSLDRGFDEQFF	TGTGCCAGCAGCTTAGATCGGGGATTCGATGAGCAGTTCTTC
TRBJ2-1	.	.	TRBV25-1	CASSDLTKAGYNEQFF	TGTGCCAGCAGTGACCTCACCAAGGCGGGGTACAATGAGCAGTTCTTC
TRBJ1-5	.	.	TRBV28	CASRVLRGNQPQHF	TGTGCCAGCAGAGTCCTTAGAGGCAATCAGCCCCAGCATTTT
TRBJ1-2	TRBD1	.	TRBV7-9	CASSPRDRPNYGYTF	TGTGCCAGCAGCCCCCGGGACAGGCCAAACTATGGCTACACCTTC
TRBJ1-2	.	.	TRBV7-9	CASSSVQRLNYGYTF	TGTGCCAGCAGCTCCGTACAAAGACTTAACTATGGCTACACCTTC
TRBJ2-3	TRBD2	.	TRBV3-1/TRBV3-2	CASSQDFPGSGGIFDTQYF	TGTGCCAGCAGCCAAGATTTCCCCGGGAGCGGGGGGATCTTTGATACGCAGTATTTT
TRBJ2-7	.	.	TRBV2	CASSRDIRGYYEQYF	TGTGCCAGCAGTCGGGACATTCGGGGTTACTACGAGCAGTACTTC
TRBJ2-2	TRBD1	.	TRBV24-1	CATSDGQGATGELFF	TGTGCCACCAGTGATGGACAGGGGGCGACCGGGGAGCTGTTTTTT
TRBJ1-1	TRBD1	.	TRBV7-8	CASSATLGGQGARDTEAFF	TGTGCCAGCAGCGCGACCCTGGGAGGACAGGGGGCTAGGGACACTGAAGCTTTCTTT
TRBJ1-3	.	.	TRBV5-6	CASSPFGWYGNTIYF	TGTGCCAGCAGCCCCTTCGGGTGGTATGGAAACACCATATATTTT
TRBJ2-7	TRBD2	.	TRBV3-1/TRBV3-2	CASSPGTSGGAYEQYF	TGTGCCAGCAGCCCGGGGACTAGCGGGGGGGCGTACGAGCAGTACTTC
TRBJ2-3	TRBD2	once	TRBV5-5	CASSLELAGGSDTQYF	TGTGCCAGCAGCTTGGAACTAGCGGGGGGATCAGATACGCAGTATTTT